The source of this T cell receptor (beta chain) is a study of response to subunit inactivated influenza vaccine. Overall study findings and caveats: T cells newly recruited by each seasonal influenza vaccination are few, the authors suggested.

With respect to this clonotype: Its antigen is currently unknown. A read error may produce the germline difference seen at one junction end.

MiXCR, run by TCRdb on the RT-PCR reads, gives a single entry per CDR3 protein. The sample contains 540,000 or so distinct CDR3 sequences, 13% of which appear only once. CDR1 is DFQATT, CDR2 SNEGSKA, per germline (reference sequence). This CDR3 has 10 amino acids. The source was PBMCs from blood, collected about 40 days after vaccination. The source of this sequence is a man aged 50 to 60 who received an inactivated influenza vaccine. The chain joins TRBV20-1 to TRBJ2-3, with D perhaps matching TRBD2 (7 bases). The CDR3 protein is CSAKPGGSSF. The CDR3 DNA follows: TGCAGTGCTAAGCCGGGGGGCTCTTCTTTT.